This T cell receptor (beta chain) derives from a study of blood T cell repertoires in COVID-19. Whole-study context: The samples span acute and convalescent COVID-19 from the United States, Italy and Spain. From T cells, B-cell-depleted T cells, or PBMCs came the material, which was cDNA or gDNA.

Per the original methods: Nucleated cell number was recorded as an estimate derived from reference gene primer amplification. TCRdb's table, derived via immunoSEQ multiplex PCR, lists solely in-frame clones and lacks some. Clone size and V and J calls were adopted from that table, with D and trimming inferred from the DNA. Among 73,000 or so clones listed, 65% to 90% were seen once. Germline V gene data show CDR1 as KGHSH and CDR2 as LQKENI. There are 14 residues in the CDR3. The ends lost 2 bases at V and 4 bases at J; junction bases unmatched: 3. V gene TRBV18 combines with J gene TRBJ2-3, with 7 bases matching TRBD1. Material: peripheral blood. This TCR came from a woman aged 60 to 75 with acute or convalescent COVID-19. The CDR3 reads CASSPTGASDTQYF. In DNA form, the CDR3 reads TGTGCCAGCTCACCAACAGGGGCATCAGATACGCAGTATTTT. Full variable domain (outside the CDR3, taken from reference TRBV18 and TRBJ2-3): NAGVMQNPRHLVRRRGQEARLRCSPMKGHSHVYWYRQLPEEGLKFMVYLQKENIIDESGMPKERFSAEFPKEGPSILRIQQVVRGDSAAYFCASSPTGASDTQYFGPGTRLTVL.